This paragraph covers one T cell receptor beta chain sequence. Its antigen is not known. This CDR3 comprises 14 residues. With 3 bases removed from V and 1 base from J, the gap between germline ends came to 9 bases. The V gene's germline CDR1 is MRHNA and CDR2 SNTAGT. The data originate from a study of T cell repertoires in cytomegalovirus infection. Study in general: CMV epitopes that were recently identified and HLA-C-restricted were used alongside well-studied HLA-B-restricted ones.

In TCRdb, the reads were re-called with MiXCR into one record per CDR3 protein. The table has approximately 770,000 distinct CDR3 sequences, 25% to 35% seen once. The study's findings and limits: Dominating the ex vivo response were TCR beta clonotypes that were CMV-specific and HLA-C-restricted.

The chain uses TRBV6-4 and TRBJ1-1; unclear D gene. The TCR was taken from a human donor in good health (CMV status not recorded). Some clones in this sample may be carry-over from other donors' samples. The material was cultured CD8+ T cells from PBMCs, obtained from culture after CMV antigen stimulation. The CDR3 here is CASSERLGNTEAFF. CDR3 DNA sequence: TGTGCCAGCAGTGAAAGATTGGGGAACACTGAAGCTTTCTTT.